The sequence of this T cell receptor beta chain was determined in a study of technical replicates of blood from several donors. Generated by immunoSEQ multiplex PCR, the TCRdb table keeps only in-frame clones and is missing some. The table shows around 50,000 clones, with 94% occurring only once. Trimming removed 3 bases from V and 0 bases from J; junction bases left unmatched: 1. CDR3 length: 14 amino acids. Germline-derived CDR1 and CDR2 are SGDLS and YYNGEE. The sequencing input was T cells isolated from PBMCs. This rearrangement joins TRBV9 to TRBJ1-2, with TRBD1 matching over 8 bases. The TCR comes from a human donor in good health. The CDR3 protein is CASSADRANYGYTF. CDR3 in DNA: TGTGCCAGCAGCGCGGACAGGGCTAACTATGGCTACACCTTC.